The 25 T cell receptor beta chains below all came from one sample that was sequenced in a study of cytomegalovirus exposure and HLA in healthy donors. This PCR relied on a set of 60 Vbeta primers and 13 Jbeta primers. Using immunoSEQ multiplex PCR, the repertoire was profiled, and TCRdb retains in-frame clones only, with some absent. The sample contains 150,000 to 200,000 clones, roughly four fifths of which appear only once. The sequencing sample was made of PBMCs. The receptors come from a woman in her fifties or sixties in good health and CMV-seropositive.

This chain connects TRBV2 to TRBJ2-5; 10 nucleotides line up with TRBD1. The germline gives CDR1 SNHLY, CDR2 FYNNEI. Trimming cost V 4 bases and J 1 base; bases outside gene matches: 3. This CDR3 has 15 residues. DNA for the CDR3: TGTGCCAGCAGTGGACAGGGGGCCCCCCAAGAGACCCAGTACTTC. Encoded protein: CASSGQGAPQETQYF.

The count of this clone is one. The DNA for the CDR3 is TGTGCCAGCAGTGTCCAGGGACAAGAGACCCAGTACTTC. This gives the protein CASSVQGQETQYF. The V gene is TRBV6-1, the J gene TRBJ2-5; D is possibly TRBD1 (5 bases). Deletions cut 4 bases from V and 2 bases from J, with 8 bases between. Germline values: CDR1 MNHNS, CDR2 SASEGT. The CDR3 runs 13 residues.

CDR3 DNA: TGTGCCTGGAGTGGGACAACCACCGGGGAGCTGTTTTTT. It is translated as CAWSGTTTGELFF. The gene calls are TRBV30 and TRBJ2-2; D possibly corresponds to TRBD1 (5 bases). CDR1 and CDR2 from the germline V gene are GTSNPN and SVGIG (reference sequence). Trimming took 1 base from V and 4 from J, leaving 7 bases between them. This CDR3 contains 13 residues.

This chain joins TRBV7-9 and TRBJ2-5; no definite D call. The germline CDR1 and CDR2 sequences are SEHNR and FQNEAQ (reference sequence). This CDR3 spans 15 amino acids. With 5 bases removed from V and 2 bases from J, the gap between germline ends came to 15 bases. DNA of the CDR3: TGTGCCAGCAGCCCCGAAGCCTCCGCACAAGAGACCCAGTACTTC. Residues: CASSPEASAQETQYF.

The rearrangement uses TRBV7-3 and TRBJ1-2, with D possibly being TRBD1 (6 bases). V was pared by 2 bases and J by 6 bases, with 10 bases between. CDR1 SGHTA and CDR2 FQGTGA come from the germline V gene. The CDR3 runs 13 residues. The CDR3, as DNA: TGTGCCAGCAGCTTAGCAGGGGAGAATGGCTACACCTTC. Translating it yields CASSLAGENGYTF.

The chain has TRBV9 and TRBJ2-7; 9 bases line up with TRBD1. This CDR3 is 14 amino acids long. The V gene end was trimmed by 4 bases and the J gene end by 3 bases; junction bases not matched to a gene: 5. Per germline, CDR1 SGDLS and CDR2 YYNGEE. This CDR3 reads CASSIGTGFYEQYF. The CDR3 DNA follows: TGTGCCAGCAGCATCGGGACAGGGTTCTACGAGCAGTACTTC.

The chain couples TRBV5-1 to TRBJ1-5; a possible D gene is TRBD1 (6 bases). V lost 4 bases and J 5 bases, leaving 13 bases between the germline ends. CDR3 length: 14 residues. Germline V lookup: CDR1 SGHRS, CDR2 YFSETQ. The CDR3 nucleotides read TGCGCCAGCAGCCAAAAGGGGGGGGATCAGCCCCAGCATTTT. Translated, it gives CASSQKGGDQPQHF.

This clone was found a few times. The V and J genes are TRBV5-6 and TRBJ1-5; D is possibly TRBD1 (5 bases). Trimming shortened V by 6 bases and J by 4 bases, and 14 bases separated the two germline ends. In germline, CDR1 is SGHDT, CDR2 YYEEEE. This CDR3 is 14 amino acids long. The CDR3 bases are TGTGCCAGCAATAAATGGGGGAGGAATCAGCCCCAGCATTTT. Amino acid sequence: CASNKWGRNQPQHF.

This clone was counted a few times. V usage is TRBV11-2 and J usage is TRBJ2-5, with D possibly matching TRBD2 (5 bases). This CDR3 has 15 residues. V was clipped by 7 bases and J by 3 bases, with 18 bases between them. Looked up from germline, CDR1 is SGHAT and CDR2 is FQNNGV. This chain's CDR3 is CASTSGLAGEETQYF. In DNA form, the CDR3 reads TGTGCCAGCACCTCCGGACTTGCCGGGGAAGAGACCCAGTACTTC. Using reference TRBV11-2 and TRBJ2-5 for the parts outside the CDR3, the full variable domain is EAGVAQSPRYKIIEKRQSVAFWCNPISGHATLYWYQQILGQGPKLLIQFQNNGVVDDSQLPKDRFSAERLKGVDSTLKIQPAKLEDSAVYLCASTSGLAGEETQYFGPGTRLLVL.

V gene TRBV2 combines with J gene TRBJ1-6; 7 nucleotides match TRBD1. Germline V CDR1 and CDR2: SNHLY, FYNNEI. This CDR3 spans 14 amino acids. V shed 4 bases, J shed 5 bases, and the junction held 2 bases outside the gene matches. This CDR3 reads CASSVRGHNSPLHF. The CDR3 DNA reads as TGTGCCAGCAGTGTTAGGGGGCATAATTCACCCCTCCACTTT. Based on the CDR3 plus reference TRBV2 and TRBJ1-6, the full variable domain is EPEVTQTPSHQVTQMGQEVILRCVPISNHLYFYWYRQILGQKVEFLVSFYNNEISEKSEIFDDQFSVERPDGSNFTLKIRSTKLEDSAMYFCASSVRGHNSPLHFGNGTRLTVT.

The chain links TRBV5-6 to TRBJ1-5; D is perhaps TRBD1 (6 bases). Germline-derived CDR1 and CDR2 are SGHDT and YYEEEE. The CDR3 totals 15 residues. V lost 1 base to trimming and J lost 1 base, with 9 bases between them. CDR3 amino acids: CASSLRGNSNQPQHF. CDR3 nucleotide sequence: TGTGCCAGCAGCTTGAGGGGGAACAGCAATCAGCCCCAGCATTTT.

The rearrangement uses TRBV7-9 and TRBJ2-5; maybe TRBD2 (5 bases). Germline CDR1 SEHNR, CDR2 FQNEAQ (reference sequence). The CDR3 spans 11 residues. Trimming stripped 6 bases from V and 7 bases from J, with 9 bases between. This CDR3 reads CASSVSGTQYF. As DNA, the CDR3 is TGTGCCAGCAGTGTGAGCGGGACCCAGTACTTC.

The chain recombines TRBV10-2 with TRBJ2-3; TRBD2 agrees at 7 bases. The V segment lost 6 bases and the J segment 1 base; nucleotides outside the gene matches: 7. The CDR3 sequence is 15 residues long. The germline CDR1 and CDR2 sequences are WSHSY and SAAADI. This CDR3 reads CASRALAAGTDTQYF. The CDR3 DNA reads TGCGCCAGCAGGGCCCTAGCGGCCGGCACAGATACGCAGTATTTT.

For this clone: At one boundary the junction diverges from the germline segment, which might be a read error. The V and J genes are TRBV7-9 and TRBJ1-1; 8 positions agree with TRBD1. This CDR3 has 14 residues. Per the germline V gene, CDR1 is SEHNR and CDR2 is FQNEAQ (reference sequence). The CDR3, as DNA: TGTGCCAGCAGTTTAGGACAGGGCTGGGCGGAAGCTTTCTTT. This sequence encodes CASSLGQGWAEAFF.

The chain links TRBV9 to TRBJ1-3; D ambiguous. V was cut by 4 bases and J by 4 bases, with 18 bases left in between. The CDR3 sequence is 16 residues long. Germline V lookup: CDR1 SGDLS, CDR2 YYNGEE. The CDR3 loop reads CASSPGPRVEGNTIYF. CDR3 coding DNA: TGTGCCAGCAGCCCTGGTCCCCGGGTGGAGGGAAACACCATATATTTT. The full variable domain, its missing parts supplied by reference TRBV9 and TRBJ1-3, is DSGVTQTPKHLITATGQRVTLRCSPRSGDLSVYWYQQSLDQGLQFLIQYYNGEERAKGNILERFSAQQFPDLHSELNLSSLELGDSALYFCASSPGPRVEGNTIYFGEGSWLTVV.

The rearrangement uses TRBV13 and TRBJ1-1; D perhaps matches TRBD1 (6 bases). This CDR3 contains 14 residues. Germline V CDR1 and CDR2: PRHDT, FYEKMQ (reference sequence). V shed 5 bases and J shed 1 base, with 11 bases lying between them. CDR3: CASSSRDKNTEAFF. As DNA, the CDR3 is TGTGCCAGCAGCAGCCGGGACAAGAACACTGAAGCTTTCTTT. The whole variable domain, filled in from reference TRBV13 and TRBJ1-1, reads AAGVIQSPRHLIKEKRETATLKCYPIPRHDTVYWYQQGPGQDPQFLISFYEKMQSDKGSIPDRFSAQQFSDYHSELNMSSLELGDSALYFCASSSRDKNTEAFFGQGTRLTVV.

The V gene is TRBV5-1, the J gene TRBJ2-7; maybe TRBD1 (5 bases). Trimming stripped 0 bases from V and 6 bases from J, with 10 bases between. CDR3 length equals 13 residues. Germline values: CDR1 SGHRS, CDR2 YFSETQ. CDR3 nucleotide sequence: TGCGCCAGCAGCTTGGGGGGCCCAAGCGAGCAGTACTTC. Translation: CASSLGGPSEQYF.

The V gene is TRBV5-6, the J gene TRBJ2-2; possibly TRBD2 for D (7 bases). The CDR3 is 15 amino acids. V was trimmed by 3 bases and J by 4 bases, leaving 13 bases between them. Germline V gene sequence: CDR1 SGHDT, CDR2 YYEEEE. The CDR3 DNA reads as TGTGCCAGCAGCTGGGGAGGGGGGGCCACCGGGGAGCTGTTTTTT. This translates into CASSWGGGATGELFF.

This chain links TRBV7-8 with TRBJ1-5; tentatively, D is TRBD1 (5 bases). CDR1 is SGHVS and CDR2 is FQNEAQ in the germline V gene. There are 12 residues in the CDR3. V was clipped by 5 bases and J by 9 bases, with 11 bases between them. The CDR3 protein is CASSRRGGPQHF. The DNA of the CDR3 is TGTGCCAGCAGCCGCCGGGGGGGGCCCCAGCATTTT.

The rearrangement uses TRBV5-1 and TRBJ2-3; D uncertain. V lost 4 bases and J lost 7, with 10 bases in between. Germline V gene lookup returns CDR1 SGHRS and CDR2 YFSETQ. This CDR3 comprises 12 residues. DNA for the CDR3: TGCGCCAGCAGCCAAACAACGTATACGCAGTATTTT. Translated, it gives CASSQTTYTQYF.

This clone was recorded only once. The rearrangement uses TRBV12-5 and TRBJ2-3, with D possibly TRBD2 on 5 matching bases. CDR3 length equals 12 residues. From germline, CDR1 is LGHNT and CDR2 FRNRAP. V was clipped by 5 bases and J by 4 bases, with 7 bases between them. In DNA, the CDR3 is TGTGCTAGTGGTGGACTGTCAGATACGCAGTATTTT. Its translation: CASGGLSDTQYF.

CDR3 in amino acids: CASASGLYEQYF. The CDR3 nucleotides read TGTGCCAGTGCTAGCGGACTCTACGAGCAGTACTTC. The chain recombines TRBV13 with TRBJ2-7; 7 positions match TRBD2. J gave up 3 bases and V 9 bases, and 5 bases lay outside the gene matches. In germline, CDR1 is PRHDT, CDR2 FYEKMQ (reference sequence). CDR3 length: 12 residues.

The rearrangement uses TRBV7-3 and TRBJ2-1, with a possible D match to TRBD2 (5 bases). Germline CDR1 is SGHTA and CDR2 is FQGTGA. The CDR3 extends over 13 amino acids. Trimming removed 5 bases from V and 6 bases from J, with 11 bases in between. In nucleotides, the CDR3 is TGTGCCAGCAGCCTGGACTTTTTCAATGAGCAGTTCTTC. Its protein is CASSLDFFNEQFF. The variable domain in full, with the rest retrieved from reference TRBV7-3 and TRBJ2-1, is GAGVSQTPSNKVTEKGKYVELRCDPISGHTALYWYRQSLGQGPEFLIYFQGTGAADDSGLPNDRFFAVRPEGSVSTLKIQRTERGDSAVYLCASSLDFFNEQFFGPGTRLTVL.

V and J are TRBV4-1 and TRBJ2-5; 8 nucleotides align to TRBD2. This CDR3 has 16 amino acids. CDR1 MGHRA and CDR2 YSYEKL come from the germline V gene. V lost 4 bases, J lost 5 bases, and 12 bases stayed unmatched. The CDR3 DNA is TGCGCCAGCAGCCCGGGACTAGATCGGCGAAAGGAGACCCAGTACTTC. Residues: CASSPGLDRRKETQYF.

The chain uses TRBV9 and TRBJ1-2, with D possibly TRBD1 on 5 matching bases. This CDR3 region has 14 residues. V shed 6 bases and J shed 2 bases, with 14 bases lying between them. Germline V lookup: CDR1 SGDLS, CDR2 YYNGEE. The CDR3 region has the DNA TGTGCCAGCACCAAGGGGCAGGGAAACTATGGCTACACCTTC. This sequence encodes CASTKGQGNYGYTF.